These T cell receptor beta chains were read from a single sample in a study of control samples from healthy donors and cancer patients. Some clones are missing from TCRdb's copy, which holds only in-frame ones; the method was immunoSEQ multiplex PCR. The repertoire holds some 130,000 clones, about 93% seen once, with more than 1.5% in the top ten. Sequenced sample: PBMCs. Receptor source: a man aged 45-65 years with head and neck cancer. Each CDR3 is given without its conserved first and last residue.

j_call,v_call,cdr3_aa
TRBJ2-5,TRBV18,ASSPDKDQY
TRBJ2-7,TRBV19,ASSQKSGGSTTYEQY
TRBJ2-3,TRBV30,AWSGGAYSTDTQY
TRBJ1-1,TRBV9,ASSVEAGADTEAF
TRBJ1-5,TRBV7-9,ASSLSGNQPQH
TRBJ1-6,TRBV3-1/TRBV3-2,ASSLLRDSISPLH
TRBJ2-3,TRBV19,ASSIGGGQGLNTQY
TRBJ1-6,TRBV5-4,ASSQGQSNNSPLH
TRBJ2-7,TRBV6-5,ASRRGTSGGYEQY
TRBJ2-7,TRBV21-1,ASSNGGFYEQY
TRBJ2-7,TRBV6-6,ASRPQGRPYEQY
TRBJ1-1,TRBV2,ASSEEWGADTEAF
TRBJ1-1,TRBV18,ASSPWAGGHSTEAF
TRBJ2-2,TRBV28,ASSSPRRELF
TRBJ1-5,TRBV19,ASHPDRGGQPQH
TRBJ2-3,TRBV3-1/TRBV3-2,ASSQGRGATDTQY
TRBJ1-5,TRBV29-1,SVEVEHRGGSHQPQH